A selection of T cell receptor beta chains follows, all from one sample in a study of T cells in Graves' hyperthyroidism and ophthalmopathy. TCRdb processed the multiplex PCR reads anew with MiXCR; each CDR3 protein has one entry. The sample gives under 300,000 distinct CDR3 sequences, about 14% of which show up once; roughly 8% is in the top ten. The sample taken for sequencing was blood. Every receptor here comes from a woman aged 25 to 39 with Graves' hyperthyroidism that later progressed to Graves' ophthalmopathy. The CDR3 runs from the conserved cysteine through the conserved F or W. D genes are given only for firm matches. Clone size is shown for a subset of rows, as once, few, many or a class of expanded clone.

TRBJ2-1	TRBV11-2	many	NA	CASSPLEAGGEQFF	TGTGCCAGCAGCCCCCTCGAGGCTGGCGGTGAGCAGTTCTTC
TRBJ2-7	TRBV15	many	NA	CATSRDRQLYEQYF	TGTGCCACCAGCAGAGACCGGCAGTTATACGAGCAGTACTTC
TRBJ2-1	TRBV9	many	TRBD2	CASSVAAGVGNEQFF	TGTGCCAGCAGCGTAGCTGCGGGAGTCGGTAATGAGCAGTTCTTC
TRBJ2-5	TRBV20-1	many	NA	CSAGSLGETQYF	TGCAGTGCGGGGAGTTTGGGAGAGACCCAGTACTTC
TRBJ2-3	TRBV20-1	many	NA	CSARAWTFTDTQYF	TGCAGTGCTAGAGCCTGGACCTTCACAGATACGCAGTATTTT
TRBJ2-1	TRBV27	many	TRBD1	CASSPRGQGHEQFF	TGTGCCAGCAGCCCAAGAGGACAGGGCCATGAGCAGTTCTTC
TRBJ2-1	TRBV20-1	many	NA	CSANTRTGVYNEQFF	TGCAGTGCCAACACTCGGACTGGAGTTTACAATGAGCAGTTCTTC
TRBJ1-2	TRBV6-5	many	NA	CASSYQRGGGNYGYTF	TGTGCCAGCAGTTACCAAAGGGGCGGGGGGAACTATGGCTACACCTTC
TRBJ2-3	TRBV7-3	NA	TRBD2	CASGRGGTSGSADTQYF	TGTGCCAGCGGCCGCGGTGGAACTAGCGGGAGTGCAGATACGCAGTATTTT
TRBJ2-1	TRBV30	many	NA	CAWSGMRNEQFF	TGTGCCTGGAGTGGAATGAGGAATGAGCAGTTCTTC
TRBJ2-1	TRBV20-1	many	NA	CSATGASVPNEQFF	TGCAGTGCGACCGGGGCTAGCGTACCCAATGAGCAGTTCTTC
TRBJ1-5	TRBV10-3	many	TRBD1	CAISRRTGDGQPQHF	TGTGCCATCAGTAGAAGGACAGGGGACGGTCAGCCCCAGCATTTT
TRBJ2-2	TRBV27	many	NA	CASSSLTSIRETGELFF	TGTGCCAGCAGTTCCCTAACTAGTATAAGGGAAACCGGGGAGCTGTTTTTT
TRBJ2-2	TRBV5-1	NA	NA	CASKLLNTGELFF	TGCGCCAGCAAACTTCTGAACACCGGGGAGCTGTTTTTT
TRBJ1-1	TRBV27	many	TRBD1	CASALRRPGTVREAFF	TGTGCCAGCGCGCTTAGGAGACCCGGGACAGTAAGAGAAGCTTTCTTT
TRBJ2-5	TRBV5-1	many	NA	CASSEGRETQYF	TGCGCCAGCAGCGAGGGCCGGGAGACCCAGTACTTC
TRBJ1-2	TRBV28	many	NA	CASRAASDYGYTF	TGTGCCAGCAGAGCCGCGTCTGACTATGGCTACACCTTC
TRBJ2-6	TRBV20-1	NA	NA	CSARFGSTGANVLTF	TGCAGTGCTAGGTTTGGGTCTACTGGGGCCAACGTCCTGACTTTC
TRBJ1-5	TRBV10-3	many	NA	CAISDGSQPQHF	TGTGCCATCAGTGACGGTAGTCAGCCCCAGCATTTT
TRBJ1-1	TRBV20-1	many	NA	CSAITMNTEAFF	TGCAGTGCTATAACCATGAACACTGAAGCTTTCTTT
TRBJ2-5	TRBV27	many	TRBD1	CASQTTGLGETQYF	TGTGCCAGCCAGACGACAGGGCTGGGAGAGACCCAGTACTTC
TRBJ1-1	TRBV6-1	few	NA	CASRRLHEAFF	TGTGCCAGCAGAAGACTCCATGAGGCTTTCTTT
TRBJ1-4	TRBV6-5	few	TRBD1	CASSYLNHRGLLEKLFF	TGTGCCAGCAGTTACCTGAACCACAGGGGGCTTTTGGAAAAACTGTTTTTT
TRBJ2-1	TRBV29-1	many	NA	CSVESPGVSYNEQFF	TGCAGCGTAGAATCCCCCGGGGTTTCCTACAATGAGCAGTTCTTC
TRBJ2-6	TRBV4-2	NA	TRBD1	CASSQYDRAGANVLTF	TGTGCCAGCAGCCAATACGACAGGGCTGGGGCCAACGTCCTGACTTTC
TRBJ1-5	TRBV24-1	many	NA	CATTNGAEPQHF	TGTGCCACCACCAACGGGGCAGAGCCCCAGCATTTT
TRBJ1-5	TRBV19	many	NA	CASSIPGGNQPQHF	TGTGCCAGTAGTATACCCGGCGGCAATCAGCCCCAGCATTTT
TRBJ2-7	TRBV20-1	many	NA	CSAMTRGSEQYF	TGCAGTGCTATGACTAGAGGCTCCGAGCAGTACTTC
TRBJ2-6	TRBV18	many	NA	CASSPSGAGANVLTF	TGTGCCAGCTCACCTTCCGGGGCTGGGGCCAACGTCCTGACTTTC
TRBJ2-3	TRBV20-1	NA	NA	CSAPSSRLDTQYF	TGCAGTGCCCCGAGTTCACGGCTAGATACGCAGTATTTT
TRBJ2-3	TRBV7-8	many	NA	CASSLDSISTDTQYF	TGTGCCAGCAGCCTCGACAGTATTAGCACAGATACGCAGTATTTT
TRBJ2-1	TRBV10-3	few	TRBD2	CAITEREAPYNEQFF	TGTGCCATCACCGAGCGGGAAGCCCCTTACAATGAGCAGTTCTTC
TRBJ2-5	TRBV2	many	NA	CASRWPPGTYQETQYF	TGTGCCAGCAGATGGCCGCCAGGGACCTACCAAGAGACCCAGTACTTC
TRBJ1-3	TRBV20-1	NA	NA	CSARSVGTENTIYF	TGCAGTGCTAGATCGGTCGGAACTGAAAACACCATATATTTT
TRBJ2-2	TRBV19	few	TRBD2	CASRAGGRETGELFF	TGTGCCAGTAGGGCCGGCGGGAGGGAGACCGGGGAGCTGTTTTTT
TRBJ1-2	TRBV29-1	many	NA	CSVGGTTNYGYTF	TGCAGCGTTGGGGGGACGACTAACTATGGCTACACCTTC
TRBJ2-5	TRBV12-3/TRBV12-4	many	NA	CASTPSGTGETQYF	TGTGCCAGCACCCCATCCGGGACCGGGGAGACCCAGTACTTC
TRBJ2-1	TRBV7-3	many	TRBD2	CASSAGLAGVEQFF	TGTGCCAGCAGCGCCGGACTAGCGGGAGTCGAGCAGTTCTTC
TRBJ2-7	TRBV6-1	many	NA	CASSYIGSEYSYEQYF	TGTGCCAGCAGTTACATAGGCAGCGAATACTCCTACGAGCAGTACTTC
TRBJ2-5	TRBV6-1	few	NA	CASGAGETQYF	TGTGCCAGCGGTGCCGGGGAGACCCAGTACTTC
TRBJ2-3	TRBV28	many	TRBD2	CASSVLAEITDTQYF	TGTGCCAGCAGTGTACTAGCGGAGATCACAGATACGCAGTATTTT
TRBJ2-3	TRBV12-3/TRBV12-4	many	NA	CASSTSTLQGWTDTQYF	TGTGCCAGCAGTACCTCAACTTTACAGGGATGGACAGATACGCAGTATTTT
TRBJ2-7	TRBV11-2	many	NA	CATGEGAYLYEQYF	TGTGCCACGGGGGAGGGGGCCTACCTCTACGAGCAGTACTTC
TRBJ2-5	TRBV6-1	NA	TRBD2	CASSDAGVETQYF	TGTGCCAGCAGCGACGCGGGAGTGGAGACCCAGTACTTC
TRBJ2-1	TRBV6-5	NA	TRBD2	CASSYPPTSGSRNEQFF	TGTGCCAGCAGTTACCCGCCGACTAGCGGGAGTCGGAATGAGCAGTTCTTC
TRBJ2-1	TRBV4-1	NA	TRBD2	CASIGTSGAYNEQFF	TGCGCCAGCATCGGGACTAGCGGGGCTTACAATGAGCAGTTCTTC
TRBJ2-1	TRBV6-1	many	TRBD2	CASRVSSSGRRQNEQFF	TGTGCCAGCAGAGTCTCCTCTAGCGGGAGAAGGCAAAATGAGCAGTTCTTC
TRBJ2-3	TRBV28	few	TRBD2	CASRLAGPNTDTQYF	TGTGCCAGCAGGTTAGCGGGACCGAACACAGATACGCAGTATTTT
TRBJ1-1	TRBV20-1	many	TRBD1	CSATDRVDTEAFF	TGCAGTGCTACAGACAGGGTTGACACTGAAGCTTTCTTT
TRBJ2-3	TRBV19	few	TRBD2	CASSMGGAGFRDTQYF	TGTGCCAGTAGTATGGGGGGAGCGGGATTCCGAGATACGCAGTATTTT
TRBJ2-7	TRBV14	NA	NA	CASSQLPTGTLSYEQYF	TGTGCCAGCAGCCAACTACCGACCGGGACTCTCTCCTACGAGCAGTACTTC
TRBJ2-7	TRBV10-3	NA	TRBD1	CAIKPRDRGPYEQYF	TGTGCCATCAAACCCCGGGACAGGGGCCCCTACGAGCAGTACTTC
TRBJ1-3	TRBV28	many	NA	CASSPSRGSGNTIYF	TGTGCCAGCAGTCCCTCGCGAGGATCTGGAAACACCATATATTTT
TRBJ2-5	TRBV4-1	NA	NA	CASSPESAGNRGETQYF	TGCGCCAGCAGCCCAGAGTCCGCGGGGAATAGGGGAGAGACCCAGTACTTC
TRBJ2-1	TRBV15	few	NA	CATSSGRSSYNEQFF	TGTGCCACCAGCAGCGGACGTAGCTCCTACAATGAGCAGTTCTTC
TRBJ2-7	TRBV7-8	NA	TRBD2	CASSRRLAGGPRFEQYF	TGTGCCAGCAGCCGAAGACTAGCGGGAGGGCCTAGGTTCGAGCAGTACTTC
TRBJ2-3	TRBV20-1	many	NA	CSASGMYTDTQYF	TGCAGTGCTAGCGGGATGTACACAGATACGCAGTATTTT
TRBJ2-6	TRBV12-5	NA	NA	CASGFQGANVLTF	TGTGCTAGTGGTTTCCAGGGGGCCAACGTCCTGACTTTC
TRBJ2-7	TRBV28	many	TRBD2	CASSPSGRGQHRGEQYF	TGTGCCAGCAGTCCCAGCGGGAGAGGTCAGCATAGGGGCGAGCAGTACTTC
TRBJ2-1	TRBV7-9	many	NA	CASSLGVLGEQFF	TGTGCCAGCAGCTTAGGCGTCTTGGGGGAGCAGTTCTTC